This entry describes one T cell receptor (beta chain). Per sample, about 600 ng of bulk tumor genomic DNA was the template used. Taken during surgery, several biopsies per primary tumor were spaced as far apart as possible within the tumor mass. Curative surgery was performed on patients who had untreated, newly diagnosed non-small cell lung cancer. Multiplex PCR with 32 V and 13 J primers amplified TCR beta CDR3. TCRdb reprocessed the multiplex PCR reads via MiXCR and lists one record per CDR3 protein. This sample has 9,400 or so distinct CDR3 sequences; roughly 32% occur once, and the top ten carry about 11%. V dropped 1 base and J dropped 1; count of bases not matched to a gene: 4. CDR3 length equals 16 residues. The germline CDR1 and CDR2 sequences are SGDLS and YYNGEE. The data were obtained in a study of immune heterogeneity within non-small cell lung tumors.

The clonotype comes from a man aged 55 to 69 with non-small cell lung cancer. Material for sequencing was lung tumor tissue. The rearrangement links TRBV9 to TRBJ2-3; 9 nucleotides agree with TRBD2. The CDR3 bases are TGTGCCAGCAGCGTATTAGCGGGAGTTCGCACAGATACGCAGTATTTT. Encoded protein: CASSVLAGVRTDTQYF.